This T cell receptor (beta chain) was captured by sequencing in a study of blood T cell repertoires in COVID-19. Study summary: Material from acute and convalescent COVID-19 was sourced from the United States, Italy and Spain. In each case, the material was cDNA or gDNA derived from T cells, B-cell-depleted T cells, or PBMCs.

Profiling relied on immunoSEQ multiplex PCR, and the TCRdb table lists in-frame clones only, not all of them. The sample has 200,000 to 250,000 clones; around 82% are singletons. This clone was counted once. Trimming at V came to 4 bases and at J to 2 bases, leaving 5 bases not matched to a gene. Germline CDR1 reads SGHNT; CDR2 reads YYREEE (reference sequence). The CDR3 consists of 14 residues. This receptor was identified in an elderly woman with acute or convalescent COVID-19. The V and J genes are TRBV5-4 and TRBJ2-7, with TRBD1 matching over 8 bases. Material for sequencing was peripheral blood. DNA for the CDR3: TGTGCCAGCAGCCGACAGGGGCGAGCCTACGAGCAGTACTTC. It specifies CASSRQGRAYEQYF.